The 26 T cell receptor beta chains in this list originate from one sample, sequenced in a study of regulatory T cells in long-lasting Graves disease (dated by TCRdb to about 2021). The sample's time point label, in plain terms: persistent/refractory GD, antithyroid drugs over 5 years with positive TRAb. RNA was extracted from PBMCs in TRIzol for both TCR sequencing and RNA sequencing. Library creation used multiplex PCR. This sample was sequenced with an Illumina HiSeq 4000. CDR3 regions were amplified by Arm-PCR with iRepertoire HTBI primers to construct TCR beta libraries. TCRdb reworked the public reads: Q25 trimming with fastp, MiXCR clone assembly, productive beta chains retained. Rows with one shared CDR3 protein collapse into an entry with the most common genes and DNA. The sample data list about 460,000 distinct CDR3 sequences, and 20% to 25% of these were observed just once. The ten largest account for around 13% of the sample.

The sequenced sample was peripheral blood mononuclear cells (PBMCs), obtained when the disease was refractory, from a patient treated with antithyroid drugs. Receptor source: a female donor with Graves disease.

This clonotype was detected many times. This sequence joins TRBV11-2 and TRBJ2-1, with 9 nucleotides matching TRBD2. This CDR3 is built from 15 residues. Germline loops: CDR1 SGHAT, CDR2 FQNNGV. J lost 10 bases, V lost 1 base, and 8 bases had no gene match. The CDR3 protein is CASSLVGGRAEEQFF. CDR3 nucleotides: TGTGCCAGCAGCTTAGTCGGCGGGAGGGCAGAAGAGCAGTTCTTC. Full variable domain (remainder filled in from reference TRBV11-2 and TRBJ2-1): EAGVAQSPRYKIIEKRQSVAFWCNPISGHATLYWYQQILGQGPKLLIQFQNNGVVDDSQLPKDRFSAERLKGVDSTLKIQPAKLEDSAVYLCASSLVGGRAEEQFFGPGTRLTVL.

As for this clonotype: A read error may account for a junction end that differs from germline. V gene TRBV28 combines with J gene TRBJ1-3; tentatively, D is TRBD1 (5 bases). Per germline, CDR1 MDHEN and CDR2 SYDVKM. This CDR3 is 16 amino acids long. The DNA of the CDR3 is TGTGCCGGCAGTTCCTCGGGACTCAGCTCTGGAAACACCATATATTTT. This sequence encodes CAGSSSGLSSGNTIYF.

This clonotype showed up many times. The V gene is TRBV28, the J gene TRBJ2-7; TRBD1 aligns across 9 bases. The CDR3 extends over 16 amino acids. Trimming at V came to 1 base and at J to 1 base, leaving 5 bases not matched to a gene. CDR1 and CDR2 from the germline V gene are MDHEN and SYDVKM. The CDR3 region is CASSLFKGQGSYEQYF. CDR3 DNA: TGTGCCAGCAGTTTATTCAAAGGACAGGGGTCCTACGAGCAGTACTTC. The entire variable domain, with the rest obtained from reference TRBV28 and TRBJ2-7, is as follows: DVKVTQSSRYLVKRTGEKVFLECVQDMDHENMFWYRQDPGLGLRLIYFSYDVKMKEKGDIPEGYSVSREKKERFSLILESASTNQTSMYLCASSLFKGQGSYEQYFGPGTRLTVT.

This clonotype occurred a few times. The chain joins TRBV20-1 to TRBJ2-7, with no clear D. Germline V CDR1 and CDR2: DFQATT, SNEGSKA (reference sequence). The V and J ends lost 1 base and 3 bases respectively, with 10 bases between them. This CDR3 has 13 amino acids. The DNA for the CDR3 is TGCAGTGCTAGAGGGTTGCGCAACTACGAGCAGTACTTC. It yields the protein CSARGLRNYEQYF.

This rearrangement joins TRBV4-1 to TRBJ1-2; a weak D match, TRBD1 (6 bases). Looked up from germline, CDR1 is MGHRA and CDR2 is YSYEKL. V lost 3 bases to trimming and J lost 0 bases, with 14 bases between them. This CDR3 has 16 residues. CDR3 sequence (DNA): TGCGCCAGCAGCCATTCCGAGGGGGTCCCTAACTATGGCTACACCTTC. It translates to CASSHSEGVPNYGYTF.

This clonotype was detected ten times or more. Compared with germline, one end of the junction differs, possibly owing to a read error. The chain is built from TRBV6-1 and TRBJ2-5, with no clear D. Germline V lookup: CDR1 MNHNS, CDR2 SASEGT. This CDR3 spans 13 amino acids. The DNA for the CDR3 is TGTGCCGCATCCCCAGGCAGGCAAGAGACCCAGTGCTTC. It encodes CAASPGRQETQCF.

The chain is built from TRBV6-1 and TRBJ2-7; 10 positions match TRBD1. Losses at the gene ends were 6 bases for V and 0 bases for J; bases not matched to a gene: 11. There are 17 residues in the CDR3. Per the germline V gene, CDR1 is MNHNS and CDR2 is SASEGT. CDR3 coding DNA: TGTGCCAGCAGGAGGGGGACAGGGGATAGTAGCTCCTACGAGCAGTACTTC. This sequence encodes CASRRGTGDSSSYEQYF.

The chain joins TRBV30 to TRBJ1-2; tentatively, D is TRBD1 (5 bases). Germline CDR1 reads GTSNPN; CDR2 reads SVGIG (reference sequence). The CDR3 spans 11 residues. V gave up 3 bases and J gave up 3 bases, with 5 bases separating them. The CDR3 DNA reads as TGTGCCTGGAGGACAGACTATGGCTACACCTTC. It specifies CAWRTDYGYTF.

The J gene is TRBJ2-3, the V gene TRBV7-3; possible D gene TRBD1, 6 bases. V was trimmed by 0 bases and J by 5 bases, leaving 9 bases between them. Germline V lookup: CDR1 SGHTA, CDR2 FQGTGA. The CDR3 totals 14 residues. This CDR3 is CASSLTGQQDTQYF. In DNA, the CDR3 is TGTGCCAGCAGCTTAACTGGACAGCAAGATACGCAGTATTTT. Together with reference TRBV7-3 and TRBJ2-3, the CDR3 gives the full variable domain: GAGVSQTPSNKVTEKGKYVELRCDPISGHTALYWYRQSLGQGPEFLIYFQGTGAADDSGLPNDRFFAVRPEGSVSTLKIQRTERGDSAVYLCASSLTGQQDTQYFGPGTRLTVL.

This clonotype was seen many times. V gene TRBV7-2 combines with J gene TRBJ2-5, with a tentative D call TRBD1 (5 bases). The CDR3 is made up of 13 amino acids. V was cut by 1 base and J by 5 bases, with 8 bases left in between. Germline V gene sequence: CDR1 SGHTA, CDR2 FQGNSA. Here the CDR3 DNA reads TGTGCCAGCAGCTTAGGCAGGGCCGAGACCCAGTACTTC. Protein: CASSLGRAETQYF.

This clonotype was seen ten or more times. This chain links TRBV9 with TRBJ1-2, with D possibly TRBD1 on 5 matching bases. CDR1 is SGDLS, CDR2 YYNGEE, per germline. This CDR3 comprises 14 residues. V lost 4 bases and J 2 bases, leaving 12 bases between the germline ends. This CDR3 reads CASSLGTENYGYTF. CDR3 sequence (DNA): TGTGCCAGCAGCCTCGGGACTGAAAACTATGGCTACACCTTC.

This clonotype was found many times. This rearrangement joins TRBV20-1 to TRBJ1-5, with D maybe TRBD1 (5 bases). The CDR3 is 14 residues long. The V end lost 1 base, the J end lost 9 bases, and 16 bases lay between the germline ends. CDR1 is DFQATT and CDR2 is SNEGSKA in the germline V gene (reference sequence). In nucleotides, the CDR3 is TGCAGTGCTAGAGCAGGTAGGGGTAGATGGCCCCAGCATTTT. Its protein product is CSARAGRGRWPQHF.

This clonotype was recorded at least ten times. The chain carries TRBV28 and TRBJ1-5; D not certain. This CDR3 has 16 amino acids. The germline CDR1 and CDR2 sequences are MDHEN and SYDVKM. V shed 5 bases and J shed 3 bases, with 17 bases lying between them. The CDR3 protein is CASSPPDGSYNQPQHF. In nucleotides, the CDR3 is TGTGCCAGCAGTCCCCCAGATGGGTCGTACAATCAGCCCCAGCATTTT.

This clonotype was observed many times. The gene calls are TRBV7-2 and TRBJ2-7, with 11 bases fitting TRBD1. Trimming removed 7 bases from V and 0 bases from J; junction bases left unmatched: 5. The CDR3 length is 15 residues. Per the germline V gene, CDR1 is SGHTA and CDR2 is FQGNSA. The DNA of the CDR3 is TGTGCCAGCAACGGTGGGACAGGGGGCTCCTACGAGCAGTACTTC. Translation: CASNGGTGGSYEQYF.

The sample holds many counts of this clonotype. V gene TRBV20-1 combines with J gene TRBJ1-2; 8 bases match TRBD1. The germline V gene has CDR1 DFQATT and CDR2 SNEGSKA (reference sequence). The length of the CDR3 is 16 residues. V dropped 0 bases and J dropped 5; count of bases not matched to a gene: 11. The CDR3 region is CSARDRDRNPSYGYTF. CDR3 nucleotides: TGCAGTGCTAGAGACCGGGACAGGAACCCTTCTTATGGCTACACCTTC.

The chain carries TRBV18 and TRBJ2-7; 10 bases align to TRBD2. The CDR3 sequence is 14 residues long. Trimming took 2 bases from V and 7 from J; bases not matched to a gene: 5. CDR1 and CDR2 from the germline V gene are KGHSH and LQKENI. The chain's CDR3 is CASSPSGGEGEQYF. In DNA form, the CDR3 reads TGTGCCAGCTCACCAAGCGGGGGGGAAGGTGAGCAGTACTTC.

The chain employs TRBV7-6 and TRBJ1-5; D is possibly TRBD1 (6 bases). The V gene lost 1 base and the J gene lost 1 base, with 11 bases spanning the gap. The CDR3 covers 16 residues. In germline, CDR1 is SGHVS, CDR2 FNYEAQ. The CDR3 coding sequence is TGTGCCAGCAGCTTAGGCCAGGGGATGAGCAATCAGCCCCAGCATTTT. Its translation: CASSLGQGMSNQPQHF.

This clonotype has more than one count but fewer than ten. A read error may account for a junction end that differs from germline. The genes are TRBV7-9 and TRBJ2-7; 8 bases are shared with TRBD2. Per germline, CDR1 SEHNR and CDR2 FQNEAQ (reference sequence). There are 14 residues in the CDR3. The CDR3 DNA sequence: TGTGCCAGCAGCTTAGCGCGACTAGCGATGGGGGGGAACTTC. Translating it yields CASSLARLAMGGNF.

The J gene is TRBJ1-4, the V gene TRBV7-8; D perhaps matches TRBD1 (6 bases). The CDR3 runs to 20 residues. Germline CDR1 and CDR2: SGHVS and FQNEAQ. V was cut by 5 bases and J by 4 bases, with 29 bases left in between. The CDR3, as DNA: TGTGCCAGCAGCCCAACCCTGTGGGGGCCGGGATCGATCTTTAATGAAAAACTGTTTTTT. Encoded protein: CASSPTLWGPGSIFNEKLFF.

Comments on this clonotype: This may stem from a read error, because a much larger clone lies one nucleotide away. J is TRBJ1-1 and V is TRBV3-1; a weak D match, TRBD1 (6 bases). CDR3 length: 14 amino acids. Germline CDR1 reads LGHDT; CDR2 reads YNNKEL (reference sequence). CDR3 DNA sequence: TGTGTCAGCAGCAAAGAGGGGGTCAACACTGAAGCTTTCTTT. Amino acid sequence: CVSSKEGVNTEAFF.

The DNA for the CDR3 is TGTGCCAGCAGTCGCCTCTCGGCATCCGACGCTGGAAACACCATATATTTT. Residues: CASSRLSASDAGNTIYF. The J gene is TRBJ1-3, the V gene TRBV6-1; D not certain. CDR3 length: 17 residues. Germline V gene sequence: CDR1 MNHNS, CDR2 SASEGT. V lost 5 bases, J lost 2 bases, and 19 bases lay in between.

The V gene is TRBV20-1, the J gene TRBJ2-7; TRBD1 or TRBD2 may be the D gene (7 bases each). The CDR3 sequence is 13 residues long. Germline V gives CDR1 DFQATT, CDR2 SNEGSKA (reference sequence). V was cut by 3 bases and J by 6 bases, with 15 bases left in between. The CDR3 loop is CSASPGGAVEQYF. As DNA, the CDR3 is TGCAGTGCTAGCCCAGGGGGGGCCGTCGAGCAGTACTTC.

This clonotype appeared a few times. J is TRBJ2-5 and V is TRBV18; either TRBD1 or TRBD2 may fit D (5 bases each). The CDR3 sequence is 13 residues long. Trimming removed 3 bases at V and 7 bases at J, with 12 bases between. Germline CDR1 KGHSH, CDR2 LQKENI. The CDR3 sequence: CASSPGDLGTQYF. Here the CDR3 DNA reads TGTGCCAGCTCACCGGGGGATCTCGGGACCCAGTACTTC. The entire variable domain, with the rest obtained from reference TRBV18 and TRBJ2-5, is as follows: NAGVMQNPRHLVRRRGQEARLRCSPMKGHSHVYWYRQLPEEGLKFMVYLQKENIIDESGMPKERFSAEFPKEGPSILRIQQVVRGDSAAYFCASSPGDLGTQYFGPGTRLLVL.

This clonotype was seen repeatedly, ten times or more. The chain recombines TRBV7-2 with TRBJ1-2; D might be TRBD1 (5 bases). Germline-derived CDR1 and CDR2 are SGHTA and FQGNSA. This CDR3 comprises 16 residues. V was pared by 5 bases and J by 4 bases, with 20 bases between. CDR3 DNA sequence: TGTGCCAGCAGCGGAGGCCCCCGGGGGACGGTCTATGGCTACACCTTC. Residues: CASSGGPRGTVYGYTF.

The V call is TRBV5-5, the J call TRBJ1-1; a possible D gene is TRBD1 (6 bases). The CDR3 covers 19 residues. Trimming removed 4 bases from V and 4 bases from J, with 29 bases in between. CDR1 SGHKS and CDR2 YYEKEE come from the germline V gene (reference sequence). The CDR3 coding sequence is TGTGCCAGCAGCGCAACTGGCGGGACAACCCCAAGGAGTCTCACTGAAGCTTTCTTT. Protein product: CASSATGGTTPRSLTEAFF.

This clonotype was observed many times. The genes are TRBV28 and TRBJ1-5; D remains unclear. V lost 10 bases, J lost 7 bases, and 23 bases lay in between. The CDR3 is made up of 15 amino acids. The V gene's germline CDR1 is MDHEN and CDR2 SYDVKM. The chain's CDR3 is CANAAGPGVDQPQHF. The CDR3 DNA reads as TGTGCCAACGCCGCCGGTCCTGGGGTAGACCAGCCCCAGCATTTT.